This T cell receptor beta chain was identified during a study of Tregs in tolerant kidney transplant recipients. Only a few counts were recorded for this clone. Its target is unknown. TCRdb keeps only in-frame clones here, not all; method: immunoSEQ multiplex PCR. The table shows fewer than 5,000 clones, with 35% to 50% occurring only once. Germline V lookup: CDR1 SGHNT, CDR2 YYREEE (reference sequence). V gave up 3 bases and J gave up 3 bases, with 10 bases separating them. The CDR3 length is 13 residues. This sequence joins TRBV5-4 and TRBJ2-7; TRBD1 might be the D (5 bases). The TCR comes from a human donor in good health. Sequencing was carried out using CD8+ T cells from blood cultured with allogeneic cells. This CDR3 is CASSWTQNYEQYF. CDR3 bases: TGTGCCAGCAGCTGGACACAGAACTACGAGCAGTACTTC.